This TCR beta chain is drawn from a study of T cells in Graves' hyperthyroidism and ophthalmopathy. This clonotype was seen repeatedly, ten times or more. Antigen unknown. Study-wide findings and caveats: Classification by a 13 V-J model distinguished ophthalmopathy from stable hyperthyroidism.

RNA transcripts provided the source from which TCR beta CDR3 regions were amplified. First-round RT-PCR of the TCR CDR3 relied on the HTBI primer set. TCRdb itself ran the multiplex PCR reads through MiXCR, one entry per CDR3 protein. The data show 660,000 or so distinct CDR3 sequences, with just under 45% seen just once and approximately 7.2% held by the top ten. J gave up 2 bases and V 2 bases, and 5 bases lay outside the gene matches. The germline CDR1 and CDR2 sequences are LNHNV and YYDKDF (reference sequence). CDR3 length: 16 residues. The sequenced sample was peripheral blood or thyroid tissue (not recorded which). The rearrangement links TRBV15 to TRBJ1-5; 8 bases fit TRBD1. This sequence was found in an adult man with Graves' disease, either hyperthyroidism or ophthalmopathy (not recorded which). The CDR3, as DNA: TGTGCCACCAGCAGATCCGGACAGGGAGGCAATCAGCCCCAGCATTTT. Protein product: CATSRSGQGGNQPQHF.